One and the same sample provided the 21 T cell receptor beta chains below, sequenced in a study of shared clonotypes between healthy human individuals. The table came from immunoSEQ multiplex PCR; TCRdb's copy has only in-frame clones and leaves some out. The sample carries millions of clones, over 85% recorded once. Sample: naive CD4+ T cells sorted from blood. As for subset: CD45RA+ positively selected. All receptors come from a young man in good health.

This chain joins TRBV9 and TRBJ2-1; no reliable D call. Germline CDR1 reads SGDLS; CDR2 reads YYNGEE. The V end lost 3 bases, the J end lost 5 bases, and 9 bases lay between the germline ends. This CDR3 region has 13 residues. The CDR3 coding sequence is TGTGCCAGCAGCGCGGGCCTCGACAATGAGCAGTTCTTC. Its translation is CASSAGLDNEQFF. Using reference TRBV9 and TRBJ2-1 for the parts outside the CDR3, the full variable domain is DSGVTQTPKHLITATGQRVTLRCSPRSGDLSVYWYQQSLDQGLQFLIQYYNGEERAKGNILERFSAQQFPDLHSELNLSSLELGDSALYFCASSAGLDNEQFFGPGTRLTVL.

The rearrangement uses TRBV18 and TRBJ2-2, with D perhaps TRBD1 (5 bases). CDR3 length: 13 amino acids. Germline loops: CDR1 KGHSH, CDR2 LQKENI. The V end was cut by 5 bases, the J end by 5 bases, with 9 bases between. CDR3: CASSAQGTGELFF. CDR3 coding DNA: TGTGCCAGCTCAGCTCAGGGTACCGGGGAGCTGTTTTTT.

The rearrangement joins TRBV19 to TRBJ1-5, with D hard to call. Germline loops: CDR1 LNHDA, CDR2 SQIVND (reference sequence). The CDR3 sequence is 16 residues long. Trimming shortened V by 5 bases and J by 1 base, and 15 bases separated the two germline ends. CDR3 sequence reads: CASSSSERLSNQPQHF. Written as DNA, the CDR3 is TGTGCCAGTAGTTCCTCAGAGCGGCTGAGCAATCAGCCCCAGCATTTT.

The chain carries TRBV11-2 and TRBJ2-3; TRBD2 matches 9 bases. Germline CDR1 is SGHAT and CDR2 is FQNNGV. Trimming at V came to 5 bases and at J to 5 bases, leaving 5 bases not matched to a gene. This CDR3 is 14 amino acids long. CDR3 residues: CASSNSGRGDTQYF. Here the CDR3 DNA reads TGTGCCAGCAGCAATAGCGGGAGAGGAGATACGCAGTATTTT. The full variable domain, completed using reference TRBV11-2 and TRBJ2-3, is EAGVAQSPRYKIIEKRQSVAFWCNPISGHATLYWYQQILGQGPKLLIQFQNNGVVDDSQLPKDRFSAERLKGVDSTLKIQPAKLEDSAVYLCASSNSGRGDTQYFGPGTRLTVL.

The sample holds one count of this clone. The chain links TRBV30 to TRBJ2-2; D gene unclear. Looked up from germline, CDR1 is GTSNPN and CDR2 is SVGIG (reference sequence). The CDR3 runs 15 residues. Trimming took off 0 bases at V and 9 bases at J, with 17 bases between the two ends. The DNA for the CDR3 is TGTGCCTGGAGTGTACTTTTCCTTACGAGGCGGGAGCTGTTTTTT. This translates into CAWSVLFLTRRELFF.

V usage is TRBV27 and J usage is TRBJ2-1, with D perhaps TRBD2 (6 bases). The CDR3 is made up of 14 amino acids. V was pared by 6 bases and J by 3 bases, with 12 bases between. Germline lookup yields CDR1 MNHEY and CDR2 SMNVEV (reference sequence). CDR3 loop: CASSLGLNYNEQFF. The CDR3 nucleotides are TGTGCCAGCAGCCTGGGACTGAACTACAATGAGCAGTTCTTC.

The chain couples TRBV27 to TRBJ1-1; D gene ambiguous. Germline V gives CDR1 MNHEY, CDR2 SMNVEV (reference sequence). With 2 bases removed from V and 1 base from J, the gap between germline ends came to 8 bases. The CDR3 contains 14 residues. CDR3 nucleotide sequence: TGTGCCAGCAGTTTAAGACTCACGAACACTGAAGCTTTCTTT. Residues: CASSLRLTNTEAFF.

This chain uses TRBV30 with TRBJ1-1; no definite D call. CDR3 length equals 13 residues. Between the trimmed V and J ends, which lost 4 bases and 2 bases, there was a span of 11 bases. Per the germline V gene, CDR1 is GTSNPN and CDR2 is SVGIG (reference sequence). Written as DNA, the CDR3 is TGTGCCTGGACCCCCGGCAGTAACACTGAAGCTTTCTTT. This gives the protein CAWTPGSNTEAFF. Supplemented by reference TRBV30 and TRBJ1-1, the full variable domain reads SQTIHQWPATLVQPVGSPLSLECTVEGTSNPNLYWYRQAAGRGLQLLFYSVGIGQISSEVPQNLSASRPQDRQFILSSKKLLLSDSGFYLCAWTPGSNTEAFFGQGTRLTVV.

The CDR3 DNA reads TGCAGCGTTGATTCCGGGACATTTAACTATGGCTACACCTTC. Protein sequence: CSVDSGTFNYGYTF. The chain couples TRBV29-1 to TRBJ1-2; D perhaps matches TRBD1 (6 bases). Looked up from germline, CDR1 is SQVTM and CDR2 is ANQGSEA. V was pared by 3 bases and J by 1 base, with 12 bases between. The CDR3 totals 14 residues.

Many counts were recorded for this clone. Other DNA sequences from this sample encode an identical CDR3 as well. The chain links TRBV25-1 to TRBJ1-4; D perhaps matches TRBD1 (6 bases). V lost 5 bases and J lost 7, with 17 bases in between. Germline values: CDR1 MGHDK, CDR2 SYGVNS. The CDR3 is 15 residues long. CDR3 in amino acids: CASSLNSGAGEKLFF. CDR3 coding DNA: TGTGCCAGCAGTCTGAACTCAGGGGCGGGTGAAAAACTGTTTTTT.

V gene TRBV9 combines with J gene TRBJ2-1, with 9 bases fitting TRBD2. V gave up 5 bases and J gave up 7 bases; unmatched junction bases: 10. This CDR3 is 15 amino acids long. CDR1 and CDR2 (germline): SGDLS, YYNGEE. The CDR3: CASSRTSEGANEQFF. In DNA, the CDR3 is TGTGCCAGCAGTCGGACTAGCGAGGGGGCGAATGAGCAGTTCTTC.

This chain uses TRBV29-1 with TRBJ1-1, with D tentatively TRBD1 (5 bases). The germline V gene has CDR1 SQVTM and CDR2 ANQGSEA. This CDR3 is built from 14 residues. Trimming pared 0 bases from V and 11 bases from J, leaving 19 bases between. For the CDR3, the DNA is TGCAGCGTTGAAGAGTCCGGCAGGGACCGTTGGGCTTTCTTT. It translates to CSVEESGRDRWAFF.

The J gene is TRBJ2-7, the V gene TRBV10-1; D unclear. This CDR3 region has 13 residues. Trimming shortened V by 4 bases and J by 0 bases, and 7 bases separated the two germline ends. Germline lookup yields CDR1 WNHNN and CDR2 SYGVQD (reference sequence). The CDR3 reads CASSGATSYEQYF. In DNA form, the CDR3 reads TGCGCCAGCAGTGGGGCTACCTCCTACGAGCAGTACTTC.

The rearrangement links TRBV19 to TRBJ1-2, with TRBD1 identical over 10 bases. This CDR3 contains 15 residues. Germline V gene lookup returns CDR1 LNHDA and CDR2 SQIVND (reference sequence). The junction had 7 bases not matched to a gene; V was cut back by 5 bases and J by 4 bases. The CDR3 loop is CASSPGQGGTYGYTF. For the CDR3, the DNA is TGTGCCAGTAGTCCCGGACAGGGGGGAACCTATGGCTACACCTTC.

Concerning this clone itself: Other DNA sequences of this sample code for an identical CDR3. The J gene is TRBJ1-2, the V gene TRBV28; D perhaps matches TRBD1 (5 bases). This CDR3 spans 11 amino acids. Trimming took off 4 bases at V and 8 bases at J, with 8 bases between the two ends. In germline, CDR1 is MDHEN, CDR2 SYDVKM. The DNA for the CDR3 is TGTGCCAGCAGTTCGCAGGGAGGCTACACCTTC. It encodes CASSSQGGYTF.

In the case of this clone: This specimen includes other DNA sequences encoding the same CDR3. V and J are TRBV6-6 and TRBJ2-1, with a weak D call TRBD2 (6 bases). Germline V gene lookup returns CDR1 MNHNY and CDR2 SVGAGI (reference sequence). The CDR3 spans 10 residues. With 8 bases removed from V and 7 bases from J, the gap between germline ends came to 6 bases. The chain's CDR3 is CASRGNEQFF. The DNA of the CDR3 is TGTGCCAGCCGGGGGAATGAGCAGTTCTTC.

The CDR3 DNA sequence: TGTGCCATCAGTGGCGGCTACGCCAGAGGCGCAGATACGCAGTATTTT. Its protein product is CAISGGYARGADTQYF. The chain employs TRBV10-3 and TRBJ2-3; D not resolved. V lost 4 bases to trimming and J lost 4 bases, with 18 bases between them. CDR3 length: 16 residues. CDR1 is ENHRY, CDR2 SYGVKD, per germline.

The V and J genes are TRBV6-5 and TRBJ1-2; 7 nucleotides line up with TRBD1. The V and J ends lost 0 bases and 7 bases, in that order; junction bases with no gene match: 5. There are 14 residues in the CDR3. CDR1 MNHEY and CDR2 SVGAGI come from the germline V gene. DNA of the CDR3: TGTGCCAGCAGTTACTCTGAACAGGGGAGTGGCTACACCTTC. Its translation is CASSYSEQGSGYTF.

The chain carries TRBV30 and TRBJ1-4; TRBD1 is a possible D gene (6 bases). CDR1 GTSNPN and CDR2 SVGIG come from the germline V gene (reference sequence). The CDR3 is 15 amino acids. The V end was cut by 4 bases, the J end by 2 bases, with 14 bases between. The CDR3 nucleotides read TGTGCCTGGAATCGGGGGCAGACCACTAATGAAAAACTGTTTTTT. Its translation is CAWNRGQTTNEKLFF.

This clone was recorded once. The V gene is TRBV7-2, the J gene TRBJ1-2; D possibly corresponds to TRBD1 (6 bases). Germline V gene data show CDR1 as SGHTA and CDR2 as FQGNSA. This CDR3 spans 14 amino acids. V lost 2 bases, J lost 4 bases, and 11 bases lay in between. This chain's CDR3 is CASSLLQGTYGYTF. For the CDR3, the DNA is TGTGCCAGCAGCTTACTTCAGGGGACCTATGGCTACACCTTC.

This clone has a handful of counts. This chain links TRBV6-1 with TRBJ1-2; no clear D gene. CDR3 size: 13 residues. Per germline, CDR1 MNHNS and CDR2 SASEGT. V gave up 7 bases and J gave up 8 bases, with 17 bases separating them. CDR3 sequence: CASTSWLEDGYTF. The CDR3 coding sequence is TGTGCCAGCACTTCATGGTTGGAGGACGGCTACACCTTC.